These T cell receptor beta chains were read from a single sample in a study of STAT3 mutations in large granular lymphocyte leukemia. Generated by immunoSEQ multiplex PCR, the TCRdb table keeps only in-frame clones and is missing some. The repertoire consists of 35,000 to 40,000 clones, with around nine tenths occurring once and the leading ten covering 0.4% to 0.55%. The sample comprised PBMCs. The receptors here all came from a human donor with T large granular lymphocyte leukemia. Some clones in this sample may be carry-over from other donors' samples. CDR3s leave out the opening cysteine and the closing phenylalanine or tryptophan. The D gene is left open where the match is weak.

V gene	D gene	CDR3 length	J gene	CDR3 protein
TRBV7-6	TRBD2	14	TRBJ2-3	ASSLALAGSIDTQY
TRBV19	NA	12	TRBJ2-7	ASSPGLVSYEQY
TRBV9	NA	14	TRBJ2-7	ASSVGPGPPTYEQY
TRBV5-1	TRBD1	15	TRBJ2-5	ASSPGQGGSDLETQY
TRBV4-1	NA	12	TRBJ2-2	ASSSGQNTGELF
TRBV11-2	NA	12	TRBJ2-7	ASSPPGPPYEQY
TRBV10-2	NA	11	TRBJ2-3	ASSEGIEGTQY
TRBV28	NA	10	TRBJ1-5	ASRDSYQPQH
TRBV7-8	TRBD1	13	TRBJ2-5	ASSPGQGRQETQY
TRBV7-9	TRBD1	15	TRBJ2-3	ASSHAQGGVGTDTQY
TRBV5-1	NA	12	TRBJ1-2	ASSFSGVGYGYT
TRBV4-3	NA	14	TRBJ2-2	ASSLSGPGAPGELF
TRBV28	NA	15	TRBJ1-5	ASSLSRGATGNQPQH
TRBV19	NA	10	TRBJ1-1	ASSTGNTEAF
TRBV6-5	NA	11	TRBJ2-3	ASSALGTDTQY
TRBV4-1	NA	15	TRBJ2-7	ASSQFIPSILTYEQY
TRBV6-5	NA	11	TRBJ1-6	ASSYEGGGPLH
TRBV5-4	TRBD2	14	TRBJ2-1	ASSSPRLAGGEKQF
TRBV5-6	TRBD1	11	TRBJ2-7	ASRTDRGREQY
TRBV6-6	NA	13	TRBJ1-2	ASSYGGGAGYGYT
TRBV7-6	NA	13	TRBJ2-1	ASSPDGAMYNEQF
TRBV18	NA	12	TRBJ2-2	ASSPLQDLGELF
TRBV7-9	TRBD1	11	TRBJ2-7	ASSWGQPSEQY
TRBV11-2	NA	10	TRBJ1-2	ASSPHTRGYT
TRBV15	TRBD1	11	TRBJ1-1	ATTQGAYTEAF
TRBV10-1	NA	15	TRBJ2-7	ASNTGPKQGAYNEQY
TRBV5-1	TRBD1	15	TRBJ2-3	ASSLPAGTGRPDTQY
TRBV27	TRBD1	10	TRBJ2-3	ASKGAPDTQY